This T cell receptor (beta chain) was profiled in a study of blood T cells in healthy people across ages. PCR was performed a second time for roughly 7 to 11 cycles using a sample-barcoded 5' primer and a J-beta primer mix. TCRdb re-analysed the 5' RACE reads in MiXCR, keeping a single row per CDR3 protein. The table includes about 640,000 distinct CDR3 sequences, about 54% detected once. Unmatched junction bases numbered 4, after V lost 6 bases and J lost 4 bases. Germline-derived CDR1 and CDR2 are ENHRY and SYGVKD. The CDR3 loop spans 13 amino acids. Per sample, at least 5 micrograms of total RNA were extracted.

Sequencing used blood. The TCR comes from a man in his 60s in good health. This sequence joins TRBV10-3 and TRBJ2-7; 9 positions agree with TRBD1. The DNA of the CDR3 is TGTGCCATCAGCGGACAGGGGACGTACGAGCAGTACTTC. Protein product: CAISGQGTYEQYF.